Reported below is one TCR beta chain. This clonotype appeared a few times. Its antigen is currently not known. No base qualities exist here, and no much larger clone lies one base off it. For CDR1 and CDR2, the germline V gene (reference sequence) lists LGHDT and YNNKEL. The CDR3 contains 14 residues, cysteine and phenylalanine counted. Solely the CDR3 DNA is kept, with 42 bases framed from the first base. Trimming at the junction amounts to 6 bases on V and 2 bases on J, and the germline ends lie 13 bases apart. Data came from an Illumina HiSeq 2500. Quantitative 5'-RACE with molecular barcodes was the method used to prepare the TCR beta libraries. Per the original workflow: A new computational method, built on a probabilistic model of VDJ rearrangement, was used to identify disease-linked TCR variants. TCRdb applied fastp at Q25 and MiXCR to the public reads, then kept only in-frame beta chains. Every entry covers one CDR3 protein and lists the most common genes and DNA from its rows. TCRdb's processing, not the study's, gives the V and J calls here. The sample table contains over 600,000 distinct CDR3 sequences; only one count was recorded for around 19% of them. Under 20% of the sample lies in the top ten.

This record comes from a study of CD8 T cells in ankylosing spondylitis (dated by TCRdb to about 2017). The study in broad terms: To find TCR variants linked to disease, the study profiled T cell receptor beta repertoires in ankylosing spondylitis patients and healthy donors. In total, the full study cohort was made up of approximately 99 healthy donors and approximately 27 ankylosing spondylitis patients. Peripheral blood samples were taken, and synovial fluid was additionally collected from ankylosing spondylitis patients. Broad study findings and their caveats: Some motif variants were previously reported in synovial fluid and blood of reactive arthritis patients, suggesting common disease-initiation mechanisms. A TCR beta motif made up of eight highly homologous amino acid variants appeared to be characteristic of blood from ankylosing spondylitis patients. The disease-linked clones showed a CD8+ phenotype and occurred at relatively low frequencies in peripheral blood. Significant enrichment of the disease-linked clones was reported in matched synovial fluid samples from ankylosing spondylitis patients.

This receptor was taken from a male donor with ankylosing spondylitis. The rearranged chain carries TRBV3-1 and TRBJ1-2; perhaps TRBD1 is the D gene, with 5 bases matching. Sequencing was carried out using blood, either unsorted or a sorted T cell fraction (not recorded which). The DNA sequence is as follows: TGTGCCAGCAGATCAAAGGGGCTGAACTATGGCTACACCTTC. The resulting protein is CASRSKGLNYGYTF.